The rows below give T cell receptor beta chains drawn from one sample of a study of response to subunit inactivated influenza vaccine. In TCRdb, the RT-PCR reads were re-called with MiXCR into one record per CDR3 protein. Of around 480,000 distinct CDR3 sequences listed, approximately 11% are singletons. The source was PBMCs from blood, collected more than 35 days after vaccination. The receptors derive from a man aged 45-60 years who received an inactivated influenza vaccine. Both conserved end residues are part of each CDR3. D genes are given only for firm matches. The listing skips clone size in some rows; elsewhere it reads once, few, many or a size class.

TRBV19,TRBJ1-2,few,NA,CATHGHYGYTF,TGTGCCACACATGGGCACTATGGCTACACCTTC
TRBV2,TRBJ2-1,NA,TRBD1,CASRAGTGGHNEQFF,TGTGCCAGCAGGGCCGGGACAGGGGGCCACAATGAGCAGTTCTTC
TRBV12-3/TRBV12-4,TRBJ2-1,few,NA,CASSAGLDNEQFF,TGTGCCAGCTCGGCGGGGCTAGACAATGAGCAGTTCTTC
TRBV10-2,TRBJ1-1,many,NA,CASSVMGGAGTEAFF,TGCGCCAGCAGCGTCATGGGGGGGGCTGGCACTGAAGCTTTCTTT
TRBV5-1,TRBJ1-4,many,NA,CASSLGGRSTEKLFF,TGCGCCAGCAGCTTGGGTGGGAGATCGACCGAAAAACTGTTTTTT
TRBV20-1,TRBJ2-5,NA,TRBD2,CSARDRREGLRETQYF,TGCAGTGCTAGAGACCGGCGGGAGGGCTTGCGTGAGACCCAGTACTTC
TRBV6-2/TRBV6-3,TRBJ2-3,many,NA,CASRWTGTDTQYF,TGTGCCAGCAGATGGACAGGCACAGATACGCAGTATTTT
TRBV11-2,TRBJ2-2,few,NA,CASRGKGYRMNTGELFF,TGTGCCAGCAGGGGGAAGGGGTACAGGATGAACACCGGGGAGCTGTTTTTT
TRBV7-9,TRBJ1-5,many,TRBD1,CASSSTGGSGNQPQHF,TGTGCCAGCAGCTCGACAGGGGGCTCAGGCAATCAGCCCCAGCATTTT
TRBV5-1,TRBJ1-1,NA,NA,CASNENRPMNTEAFF,TGCGCCAGCAACGAGAACAGGCCCATGAACACTGAAGCTTTCTTT
TRBV6-5,TRBJ1-1,NA,NA,CASSYGWGDPEAFF,TGTGCCAGCAGTTACGGTTGGGGGGACCCTGAAGCTTTCTTT
TRBV7-2,TRBJ2-6,NA,NA,CASSFSGLGGANVLTF,TGTGCCAGCAGCTTTTCGGGGTTAGGAGGGGCCAACGTCCTGACTTTC